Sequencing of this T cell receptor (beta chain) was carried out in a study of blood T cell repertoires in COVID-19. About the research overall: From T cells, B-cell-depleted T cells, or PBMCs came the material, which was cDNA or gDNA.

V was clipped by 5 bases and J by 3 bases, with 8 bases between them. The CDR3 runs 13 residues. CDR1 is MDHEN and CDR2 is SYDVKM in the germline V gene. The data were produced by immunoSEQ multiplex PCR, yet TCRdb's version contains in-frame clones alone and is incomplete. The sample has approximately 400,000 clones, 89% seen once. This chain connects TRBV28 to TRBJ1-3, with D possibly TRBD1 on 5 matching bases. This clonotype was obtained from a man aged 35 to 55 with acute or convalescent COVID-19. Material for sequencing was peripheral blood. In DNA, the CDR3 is TGTGCCAGCAGTGGGGGACTTGGAAACACCATATATTTT. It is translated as CASSGGLGNTIYF. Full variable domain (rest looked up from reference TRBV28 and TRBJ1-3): DVKVTQSSRYLVKRTGEKVFLECVQDMDHENMFWYRQDPGLGLRLIYFSYDVKMKEKGDIPEGYSVSREKKERFSLILESASTNQTSMYLCASSGGLGNTIYFGEGSWLTVV.